Presented here are 15 T cell receptor beta chains from one specimen sequenced in a study of lymphopenia after photon versus proton radiotherapy. Sequencing was performed with immunoSEQ multiplex PCR; in TCRdb, only in-frame clones are kept and a portion is missing. The table has roughly 41,000 clones, approximately 81% seen once. Sequencing used peripheral blood, obtained from a patient treated with photon-based radiotherapy. Every receptor here comes from a man aged 50-59 years with gastric cancer.

This clone has a single count. V and J are TRBV6-1 and TRBJ2-1, with 8 bases identical to TRBD2. The ends lost 3 bases at V and 7 bases at J; junction bases unmatched: 11. This CDR3 spans 16 amino acids. From germline, CDR1 is MNHNS and CDR2 SASEGT. CDR3 nucleotide sequence: TGTGCCAGCAGTGAGGTATCAGCGGGAGTAAGAAATGAGCAGTTCTTC. It translates to CASSEVSAGVRNEQFF.

V is TRBV2 and J is TRBJ1-1, with D tentatively TRBD1 (6 bases). The CDR3 is 14 residues long. CDR1 and CDR2 (germline): SNHLY, FYNNEI. V was pared by 5 bases and J by 8 bases, with 18 bases between. CDR3 in amino acids: CASSRTEKSYEAFF. The DNA for the CDR3 is TGTGCCAGCAGTCGGACAGAGAAGTCTTACGAAGCTTTCTTT.

The chain carries TRBV30 and TRBJ2-5, with TRBD2 matching 9 bases. With the DNA end fitting TRBJ2-7 better, the J assignment may be wrong. CDR1 is GTSNPN, CDR2 SVGIG, per germline (reference sequence). The CDR3 is 17 residues long. CDR3: CAWSAGLARLAFYEQYF. For the CDR3, the DNA is TGTGCCTGGAGTGCCGGACTAGCGAGATTAGCCTTCTACGAGCAGTACTTC.

The chain uses TRBV7-9 and TRBJ2-7; TRBD1 agrees at 8 bases. The CDR3 contains 15 residues. With V trimmed by 4 bases and J by 5 bases, 10 bases remained unmatched. CDR1 is SEHNR and CDR2 is FQNEAQ in the germline V gene (reference sequence). The CDR3 sequence: CASSSDRGDSHEQYF. The CDR3 nucleotides are TGTGCCAGCAGCTCAGACAGGGGCGATTCTCACGAGCAGTACTTC.

The chain recombines TRBV25-1 with TRBJ2-3; 10 nucleotides align to TRBD2. This CDR3 is 16 amino acids long. From germline, CDR1 is MGHDK and CDR2 SYGVNS. The J segment lost 3 bases and the V segment lost 3 bases, leaving 6 bases of the junction unmatched. The CDR3 sequence is CASSDEAGGPTDTQYF. As DNA, the CDR3 is TGTGCCAGCAGTGACGAAGCGGGAGGGCCAACAGATACGCAGTATTTT.

As DNA, the CDR3 is TGTGCCAGCAGGGCTACAGCGGATTCCCACACTGAAGCTTTCTTT. Amino acid sequence: CASRATADSHTEAFF. The chain recombines TRBV6-1 with TRBJ1-1; D remains unclear. This CDR3 comprises 15 residues. V lost 6 bases, J lost 3 bases, and 17 bases lay in between. Germline values: CDR1 MNHNS, CDR2 SASEGT.

The chain joins TRBV2 to TRBJ1-1, with D hard to call. The V gene lost 4 bases and the J gene lost 0 bases, with 6 bases spanning the gap. This CDR3 region has 13 residues. CDR1 is SNHLY, CDR2 FYNNEI, per germline. CDR3 in amino acids: CASSGGLNTEAFF. CDR3 DNA sequence: TGTGCCAGCAGTGGCGGCTTGAACACTGAAGCTTTCTTT.

The CDR3 region has the DNA TGCGCCAGCAGCCTCGTCCGGGACAGGGCCCACGAGCAGTACTTC. Translating it yields CASSLVRDRAHEQYF. This chain joins TRBV4-1 and TRBJ2-7, with 9 nucleotides matching TRBD1. The CDR3 is made up of 15 amino acids. J was trimmed by 5 bases and V by 4 bases; bases with no gene match: 9. Germline CDR1 MGHRA, CDR2 YSYEKL.

J is TRBJ1-3 and V is TRBV6-5, with no clear D. The CDR3 contains 14 residues. V lost 6 bases to trimming and J lost 1 base, with 10 bases between them. Germline lookup yields CDR1 MNHEY and CDR2 SVGAGI. CDR3 in amino acids: CASRKYSSGNTIYF. CDR3 DNA sequence: TGTGCCAGCAGGAAATACAGTTCTGGAAACACCATATATTTT.

The J gene is TRBJ1-1, the V gene TRBV5-1, with D perhaps TRBD1 (5 bases). Germline V gives CDR1 SGHRS, CDR2 YFSETQ. V was shortened by 5 bases and J by 4 bases, with 15 bases between the two germline ends. This CDR3 has 14 amino acids. In nucleotides, the CDR3 is TGCGCCAGCAGTAACCAAGCGGGGGGCACTGAAGCTTTCTTT. Protein product: CASSNQAGGTEAFF.

This sequence joins TRBV6-5 and TRBJ2-7; 9 bases agree with TRBD1. The CDR3 covers 14 residues. Per the germline V gene, CDR1 is MNHEY and CDR2 is SVGAGI. V trimming: 4 bases; J trimming: 3 bases; junction bases outside the gene matches: 4. The DNA of the CDR3 is TGTGCCAGCAGTTCGGGACAGGGCGGCTACGAGCAGTACTTC. Amino acids: CASSSGQGGYEQYF.

For the CDR3, the DNA is TGCGCCAGCGATAGGGGCAACTCTGGGGCCAACGTCCTGACTTTC. It yields the protein CASDRGNSGANVLTF. The rearrangement links TRBV5-1 to TRBJ2-6; possible D gene TRBD1, 5 bases. The CDR3 totals 15 residues. From germline, CDR1 is SGHRS and CDR2 YFSETQ. Trimming left V 7 bases short and J 0 bases short, with 11 bases between.

This chain joins TRBV2 and TRBJ1-6, with 9 bases identical to TRBD1. J lost 7 bases, V lost 6 bases, and 4 bases had no gene match. The germline V gene encodes CDR1 SNHLY and CDR2 FYNNEI. The length of the CDR3 is 14 residues. The CDR3 DNA follows: TGTGCCAGCAGAGACAGGGGGATCAATTCACCCCTCCACTTT. Translating gives CASRDRGINSPLHF.

The CDR3 sequence is CASSLALGAEEKLFF. The CDR3 DNA sequence: TGTGCCAGCAGTCTAGCGCTGGGGGCTGAGGAGAAACTGTTTTTT. The chain combines TRBV7-8 with TRBJ1-4; D may be TRBD1 (6 bases). The germline V gene encodes CDR1 SGHVS and CDR2 FQNEAQ. The CDR3 has 15 amino acids. The V and J ends lost 6 bases and 11 bases respectively, with 22 bases between them.

The rearrangement joins TRBV5-5 to TRBJ1-1; TRBD1 might be the D (6 bases). The CDR3 runs to 13 residues. Germline V gene lookup returns CDR1 SGHKS and CDR2 YYEKEE (reference sequence). The V gene lost 4 bases and the J gene lost 2 bases, with 9 bases spanning the gap. This chain's CDR3 is CASSPTGNTEAFF. In DNA form, the CDR3 reads TGTGCCAGCAGCCCGACAGGCAACACTGAAGCTTTCTTT.